What follows are 13 T cell receptor beta chains derived from one specimen sequenced in a study of cytomegalovirus exposure and HLA in healthy donors. Researchers ran the PCR with 60 Vbeta and 13 Jbeta primers. The data were produced by immunoSEQ multiplex PCR, yet TCRdb's version contains in-frame clones alone and is incomplete. The table includes about 130,000 clones, around 9% detected once. Specimen: PBMCs. The receptors derive from a man aged 40-49 years in good health and CMV-seronegative.

This clone was counted a few times. The chain links TRBV4-1 to TRBJ2-7; D unclear. V shed 1 base and J shed 5 bases, with 6 bases lying between them. Germline values: CDR1 MGHRA, CDR2 YSYEKL. The CDR3 spans 12 residues. CDR3 bases: TGCGCCAGCAGCCAAGTGGAGCACGAGCAGTACTTC. It is translated as CASSQVEHEQYF.

This clone turned up a few times. The CDR3 DNA reads as TGTGCCAGCAGCTCCCGGACAGGCAACTATGGCTACACCTTC. Protein sequence: CASSSRTGNYGYTF. This rearrangement joins TRBV5-4 to TRBJ1-2; 7 nucleotides align to TRBD1. The CDR3 consists of 14 residues. Germline-derived CDR1 and CDR2 are SGHNT and YYREEE (reference sequence). Unmatched junction bases numbered 4, after V lost 3 bases and J lost 2 bases. The full variable domain, completed using reference TRBV5-4 and TRBJ1-2, is ETGVTQSPTHLIKTRGQQVTLRCSSQSGHNTVSWYQQALGQGPQFIFQYYREEENGRGNFPPRFSGLQFPNYSSELNVNALELDDSALYLCASSSRTGNYGYTFGSGTRLTVV.

This clone has only a few counts. The chain couples TRBV6-1 to TRBJ1-5; 12 bases map to TRBD1. The CDR3 consists of 15 residues. J was trimmed by 10 bases and V by 6 bases; bases with no gene match: 10. CDR1 MNHNS and CDR2 SASEGT come from the germline V gene. The CDR3 DNA is TGTGCCAGCAGCCCCTTCGGGACAGGGGGCGATCCCCAGCATTTT. It translates to CASSPFGTGGDPQHF.

In this sample, this clone turned up a few times. The rearrangement links TRBV25-1 to TRBJ2-3, with D possibly being TRBD2 (5 bases). V was trimmed by 4 bases and J by 0 bases, leaving 11 bases between them. Looked up from germline, CDR1 is MGHDK and CDR2 is SYGVNS. The CDR3 has 15 amino acids. CDR3 amino acids: CASSGQRISTDTQYF. In DNA form, the CDR3 reads TGTGCCAGCAGTGGCCAGCGGATAAGCACAGATACGCAGTATTTT.

The V gene is TRBV6-5, the J gene TRBJ1-2; 7 nucleotides align to TRBD1. There are 14 residues in the CDR3. The trim removed 0 bases at V and 8 bases at J, leaving 6 bases unmatched. Germline V gene sequence: CDR1 MNHEY, CDR2 SVGAGI. In nucleotides, the CDR3 is TGTGCCAGCAGTTACTCTACAGGGGATCGGGGCTACACCTTC. Its translation is CASSYSTGDRGYTF.

V and J are TRBV5-6 and TRBJ1-2, with 8 bases matching TRBD1. Germline CDR1 and CDR2: SGHDT and YYEEEE. The CDR3 has 16 amino acids. V lost 3 bases to trimming and J lost 2 bases; unmatched junction nucleotides: 9. DNA for the CDR3: TGTGCCAGCAGCTGGGGACAGGCCGCGCCGAACTATGGCTACACCTTC. Its protein product is CASSWGQAAPNYGYTF.

There are a few counts of this clone. This chain joins TRBV11-3 and TRBJ1-3; TRBD1 agrees at 8 bases. Germline CDR1 and CDR2: SGHNT and YENEEA. This CDR3 has 14 residues. V shed 8 bases and J 0 bases; nucleotides not matched to a gene: 3. In DNA, the CDR3 is TGTGCCAGCTCGGACAGGGCCTCTGGAAACACCATATATTTT. Translating gives CASSDRASGNTIYF.

This clone was counted only a few times. This chain joins TRBV6-6 and TRBJ1-5; TRBD1 matches 9 bases. Germline assignment: CDR1 MNHNY and CDR2 SVGAGI (reference sequence). V gave up 3 bases and J gave up 3 bases; unmatched junction bases: 3. This CDR3 is built from 15 residues. CDR3 in DNA: TGTGCCAGCAGTTATGGGGACAGGGTCAATCAGCCCCAGCATTTT. Translating gives CASSYGDRVNQPQHF.

V gene TRBV6-5 combines with J gene TRBJ1-1; TRBD1 matches 8 bases. This CDR3 has 15 amino acids. After removal of 5 bases from V and 4 bases from J, the junction contained 9 bases not matched to a gene. The V gene's germline CDR1 is MNHEY and CDR2 SVGAGI. CDR3 in amino acids: CASSPGQGKATEAFF. The DNA for the CDR3 is TGTGCCAGCAGTCCCGGACAGGGCAAGGCCACTGAAGCTTTCTTT.

This chain links TRBV7-9 with TRBJ2-5; 12 bases are a match to TRBD2. The V gene end was trimmed by 4 bases and the J gene end by 6 bases; junction bases not matched to a gene: 15. Germline values: CDR1 SEHNR, CDR2 FQNEAQ (reference sequence). The CDR3 contains 18 residues. CDR3 sequence (DNA): TGTGCCAGCAGCTCTGAATGGCTAGCGGGGGGGCTCGCCCAGACCCAGTACTTC. Translated: CASSSEWLAGGLAQTQYF.

This CDR3 is CASSGPGQGDTEAFF. The CDR3 DNA reads TGTGCCAGTAGTGGACCGGGACAGGGGGACACTGAAGCTTTCTTT. The chain employs TRBV19 and TRBJ1-1; 11 nucleotides line up with TRBD1. CDR1 is LNHDA and CDR2 is SQIVND in the germline V gene (reference sequence). With V trimmed by 5 bases and J by 3 bases, 5 bases remained unmatched. The CDR3 is 15 residues long.

This clone was picked up a small number of times. The DNA of the CDR3 is TGCGCCAGCAGCCAAGAGGTCCAGAGGGTGATTTATACACCCCTCCACTTT. Protein: CASSQEVQRVIYTPLHF. The chain uses TRBV4-1 and TRBJ1-6; no clear D. The length of the CDR3 is 17 residues. Germline V lookup: CDR1 MGHRA, CDR2 YSYEKL. Trimming pared 0 bases from V and 11 bases from J, leaving 20 bases between.

CDR3 DNA sequence: TGTGCCAGCAGCAAACAGGGATTTTATGAAAAACTGTTTTTT. It specifies CASSKQGFYEKLFF. The chain links TRBV11-2 to TRBJ1-4; the D gene is possibly TRBD1 (6 bases). Germline CDR1 reads SGHAT; CDR2 reads FQNNGV. The CDR3 loop spans 14 amino acids. The V gene lost 5 bases and the J gene lost 6 bases, with 13 bases spanning the gap.